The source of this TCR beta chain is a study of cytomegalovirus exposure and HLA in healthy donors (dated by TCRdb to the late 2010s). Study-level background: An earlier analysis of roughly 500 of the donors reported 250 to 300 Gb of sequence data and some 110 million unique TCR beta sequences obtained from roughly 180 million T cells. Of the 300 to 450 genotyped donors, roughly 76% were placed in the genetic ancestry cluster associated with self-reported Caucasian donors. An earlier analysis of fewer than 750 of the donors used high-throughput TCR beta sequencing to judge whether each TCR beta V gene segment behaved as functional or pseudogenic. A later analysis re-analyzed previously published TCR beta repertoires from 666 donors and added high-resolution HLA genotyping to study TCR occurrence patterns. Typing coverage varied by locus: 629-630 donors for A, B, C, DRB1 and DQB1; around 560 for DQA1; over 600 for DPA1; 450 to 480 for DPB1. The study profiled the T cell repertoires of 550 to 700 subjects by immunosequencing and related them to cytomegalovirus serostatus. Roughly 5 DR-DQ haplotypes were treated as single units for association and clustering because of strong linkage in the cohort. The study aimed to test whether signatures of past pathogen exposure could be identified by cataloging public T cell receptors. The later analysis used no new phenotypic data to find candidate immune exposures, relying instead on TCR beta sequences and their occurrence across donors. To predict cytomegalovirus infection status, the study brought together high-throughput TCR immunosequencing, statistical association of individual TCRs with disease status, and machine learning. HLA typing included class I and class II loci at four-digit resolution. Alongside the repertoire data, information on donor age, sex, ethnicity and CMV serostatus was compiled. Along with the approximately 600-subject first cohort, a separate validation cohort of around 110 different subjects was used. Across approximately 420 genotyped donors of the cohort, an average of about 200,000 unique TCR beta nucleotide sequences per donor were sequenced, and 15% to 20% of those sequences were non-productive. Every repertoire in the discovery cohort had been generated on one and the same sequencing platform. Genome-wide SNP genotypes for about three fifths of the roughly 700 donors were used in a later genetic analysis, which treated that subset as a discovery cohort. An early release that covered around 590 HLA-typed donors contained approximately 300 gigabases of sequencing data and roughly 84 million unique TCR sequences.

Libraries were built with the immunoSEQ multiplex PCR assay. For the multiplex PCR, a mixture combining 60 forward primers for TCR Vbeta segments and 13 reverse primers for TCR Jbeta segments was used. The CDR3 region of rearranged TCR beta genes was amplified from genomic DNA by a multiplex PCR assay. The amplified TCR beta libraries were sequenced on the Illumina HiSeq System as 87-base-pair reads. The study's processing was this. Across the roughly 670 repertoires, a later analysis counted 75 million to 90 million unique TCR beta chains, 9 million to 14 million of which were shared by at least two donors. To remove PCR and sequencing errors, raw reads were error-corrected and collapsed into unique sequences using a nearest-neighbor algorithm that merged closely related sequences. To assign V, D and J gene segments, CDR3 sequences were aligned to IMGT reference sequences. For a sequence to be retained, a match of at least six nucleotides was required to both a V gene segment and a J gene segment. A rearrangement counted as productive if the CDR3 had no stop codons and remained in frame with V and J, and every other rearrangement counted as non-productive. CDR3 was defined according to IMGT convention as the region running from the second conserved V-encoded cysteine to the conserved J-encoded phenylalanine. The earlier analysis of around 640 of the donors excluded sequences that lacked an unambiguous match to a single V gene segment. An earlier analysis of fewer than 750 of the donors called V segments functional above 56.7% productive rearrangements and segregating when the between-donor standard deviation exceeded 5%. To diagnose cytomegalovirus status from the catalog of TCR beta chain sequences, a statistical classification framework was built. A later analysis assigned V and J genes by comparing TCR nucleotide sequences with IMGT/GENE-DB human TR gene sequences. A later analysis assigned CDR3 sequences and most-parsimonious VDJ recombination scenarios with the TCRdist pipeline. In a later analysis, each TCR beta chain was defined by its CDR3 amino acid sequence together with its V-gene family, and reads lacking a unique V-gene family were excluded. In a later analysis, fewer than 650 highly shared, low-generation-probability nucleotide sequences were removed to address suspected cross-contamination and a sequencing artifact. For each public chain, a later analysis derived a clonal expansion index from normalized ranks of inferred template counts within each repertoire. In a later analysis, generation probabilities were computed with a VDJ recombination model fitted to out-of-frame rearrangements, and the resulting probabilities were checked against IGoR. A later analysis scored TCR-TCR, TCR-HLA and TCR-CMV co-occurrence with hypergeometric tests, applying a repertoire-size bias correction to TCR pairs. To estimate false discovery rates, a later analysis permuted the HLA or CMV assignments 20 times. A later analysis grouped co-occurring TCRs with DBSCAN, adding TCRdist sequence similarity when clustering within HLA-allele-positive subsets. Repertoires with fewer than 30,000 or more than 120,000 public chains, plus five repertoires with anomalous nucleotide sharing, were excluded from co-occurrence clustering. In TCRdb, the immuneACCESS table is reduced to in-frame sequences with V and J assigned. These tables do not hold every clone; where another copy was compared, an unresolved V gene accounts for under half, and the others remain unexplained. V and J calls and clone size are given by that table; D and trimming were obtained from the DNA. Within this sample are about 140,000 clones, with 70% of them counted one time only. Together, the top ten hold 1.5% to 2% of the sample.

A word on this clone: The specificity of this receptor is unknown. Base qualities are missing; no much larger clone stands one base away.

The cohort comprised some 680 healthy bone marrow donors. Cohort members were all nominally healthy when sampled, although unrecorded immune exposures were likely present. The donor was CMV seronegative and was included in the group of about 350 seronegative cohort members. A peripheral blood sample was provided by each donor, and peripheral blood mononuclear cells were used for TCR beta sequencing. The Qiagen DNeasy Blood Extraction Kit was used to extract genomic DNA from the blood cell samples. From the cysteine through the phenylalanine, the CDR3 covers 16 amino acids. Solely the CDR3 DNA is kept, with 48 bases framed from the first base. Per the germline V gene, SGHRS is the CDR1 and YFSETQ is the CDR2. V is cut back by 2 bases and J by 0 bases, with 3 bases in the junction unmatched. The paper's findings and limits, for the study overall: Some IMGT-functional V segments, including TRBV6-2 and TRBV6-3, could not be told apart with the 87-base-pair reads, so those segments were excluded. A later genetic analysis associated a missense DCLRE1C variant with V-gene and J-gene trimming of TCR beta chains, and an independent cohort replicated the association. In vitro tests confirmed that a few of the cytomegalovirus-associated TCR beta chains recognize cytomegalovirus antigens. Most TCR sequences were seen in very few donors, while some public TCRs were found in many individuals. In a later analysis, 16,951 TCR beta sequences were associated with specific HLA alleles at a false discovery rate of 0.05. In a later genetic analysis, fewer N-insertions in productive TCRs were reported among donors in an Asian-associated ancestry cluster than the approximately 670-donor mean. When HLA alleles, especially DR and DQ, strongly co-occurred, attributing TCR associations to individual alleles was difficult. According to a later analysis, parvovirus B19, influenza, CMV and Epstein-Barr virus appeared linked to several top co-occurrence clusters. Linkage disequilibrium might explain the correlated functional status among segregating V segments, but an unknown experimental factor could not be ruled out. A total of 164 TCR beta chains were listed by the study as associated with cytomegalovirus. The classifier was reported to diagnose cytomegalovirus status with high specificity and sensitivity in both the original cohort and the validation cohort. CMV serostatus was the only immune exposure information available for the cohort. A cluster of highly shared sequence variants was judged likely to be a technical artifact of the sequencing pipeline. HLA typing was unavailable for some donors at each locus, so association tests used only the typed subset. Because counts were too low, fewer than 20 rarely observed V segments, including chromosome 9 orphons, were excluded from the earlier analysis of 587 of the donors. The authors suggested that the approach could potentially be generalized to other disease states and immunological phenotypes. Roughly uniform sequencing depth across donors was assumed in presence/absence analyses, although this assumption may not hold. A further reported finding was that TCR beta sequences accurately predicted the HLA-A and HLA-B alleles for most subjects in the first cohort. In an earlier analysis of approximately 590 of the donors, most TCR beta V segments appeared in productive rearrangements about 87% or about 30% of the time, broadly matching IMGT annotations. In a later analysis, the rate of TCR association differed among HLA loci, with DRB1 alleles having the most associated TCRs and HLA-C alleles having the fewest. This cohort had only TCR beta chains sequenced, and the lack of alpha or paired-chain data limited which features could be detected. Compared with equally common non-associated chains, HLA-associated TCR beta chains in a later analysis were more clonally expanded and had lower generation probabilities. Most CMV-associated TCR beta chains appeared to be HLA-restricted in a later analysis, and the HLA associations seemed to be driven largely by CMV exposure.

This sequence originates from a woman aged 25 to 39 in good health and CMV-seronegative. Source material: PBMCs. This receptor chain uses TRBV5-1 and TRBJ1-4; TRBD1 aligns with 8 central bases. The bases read TGCGCCAGCAGCTTCCAGGGGGCCGCAACTAATGAAAAACTGTTTTTT. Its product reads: CASSFQGAATNEKLFF.